The sequence of this T cell receptor (beta chain) was determined in a study of monozygotic twins with cystic fibrosis. Study conclusions and caveats: Age, concordance and disease severity did not associate with shared CDR3 numbers. J usage was most co-twin-similar in 8 of 16 pairs, V in 13. Monozygotic CF twin pairs shared significantly more nucleotide-identical clonotypes than unrelated CF individuals did.

In regard to this clone: Antigen specificity is unknown.

This CDR3 spans 16 amino acids. Germline V gene lookup returns CDR1 SGDLS and CDR2 YYNGEE. The ends were cut back, 0 bases at V and 6 bases at J, with 16 bases in the middle. Here immunoSEQ multiplex PCR was the method, and the copy in TCRdb shows in-frame clones only, minus some. The repertoire holds 20,000 to 30,000 clones, with 95% to 97% as singletons. Specimen: blood. This TCR came from a girl aged 2 to 9 with cystic fibrosis. The chain recombines TRBV9 with TRBJ2-4; D remains unclear. The CDR3 DNA is TGTGCCAGCAGCGTAGGCGGTTACAGCCTTTTAAACATTCAGTACTTC. Amino acid sequence: CASSVGGYSLLNIQYF.